This T cell receptor (beta chain) was sequenced for a study of response to subunit inactivated influenza vaccine. This CDR3 spans 12 amino acids. Trimming removed 6 bases at V and 2 bases at J, with 8 bases between. As concerns this clonotype: The antigen is undetermined.

TCRdb reanalysed the RT-PCR reads using MiXCR and keeps one entry per CDR3 protein. The sample gives 610,000 or so distinct CDR3 sequences, 12% to 15% of which show up once; roughly 10% is in the top ten. Whole-study findings and limits: After each seasonal influenza vaccination, few new T cells are recruited, the authors suggested.

This chain uses TRBV12-3 or TRBV12-4 with TRBJ2-7; D remains ambiguous. The TCR sequence derives from a man aged 50 to 59 who received an inactivated influenza vaccine. The source material was PBMCs from blood, sampled 11 to 12 days after vaccination. In DNA form, the CDR3 reads TGTGCCAGCAGGGTGGGCGCCTACGAGCAGTACTTC. Its protein is CASRVGAYEQYF.